The entry below gives a single TCR beta chain sequence along with its context. Its antigen is undetermined. The data stem from a study of chemoradiotherapy in HPV16-positive cancers. Whole-study findings and limits: Candidate HPV-specific clones and E7-related TCR motifs grew in tumor during treatment.

Method: immunoSEQ multiplex PCR; TCRdb's copy keeps in-frame clones and lacks some. The table shows about 770 clones, with about 20% occurring only once. This material was obtained from a patient who underwent chemoradiotherapy. This clonotype originated in a human donor with HPV-associated anogenital cancer.

Written as DNA, the CDR3 is TGTGCCAGCAGCTTAGGGAGTAGCTCCTACAATGAGCAGTTCTTC. Protein sequence: CASSLGSSSYNEQFF. The rearrangement joins TRBV7-2 to TRBJ2-1; D call uncertain. Germline lookup yields CDR1 SGHTA and CDR2 FQGNSA. Deletions cut 1 base from V and 0 bases from J, with 7 bases between. This CDR3 contains 15 residues.